Given below is one T cell receptor (beta chain) in context. Germline CDR1 SSHAT, CDR2 FNYEAQ (reference sequence). The trim removed 5 bases at V and 0 bases at J, leaving 7 bases unmatched. The CDR3 has 17 amino acids. These data come from a study of cytomegalovirus exposure and HLA in healthy donors. The PCR contained 60 Vbeta and 13 Jbeta primers. Sequencing used immunoSEQ multiplex PCR; TCRdb keeps in-frame clones, though not all of them. Of fewer than 140,000 clones listed, 75% are singletons. This chain links TRBV7-7 with TRBJ2-3; TRBD2 matches at 11 bases. The sequenced sample was PBMCs. This sequence was found in a male donor in good health and CMV-seropositive. CDR3 sequence: CASSRSGGDASTDTQYF. CDR3 nucleotides: TGTGCCAGCAGCCGTAGCGGGGGGGATGCTAGCACAGATACGCAGTATTTT.